This T cell receptor beta chain was profiled in a study of blood T cell repertoires in COVID-19. Overall study context: The United States, Italy and Spain were the sources of the acute and convalescent COVID-19 samples. PBMCs, B-cell-depleted T cells, or T cells provided the cDNA or gDNA that made up the material.

The V gene's germline CDR1 is KGHDR and CDR2 SFDVKD. The CDR3 is 15 amino acids. The V end was cut by 2 bases, the J end by 3 bases, with 10 bases between. Authors' methods: Reference gene primer amplification yielded estimated nucleated cell counts. Profiled with immunoSEQ multiplex PCR; TCRdb holds only in-frame clones, not every one. From that table come the V and J calls and clone size; the DNA was used to work out D and trimming. This repertoire shows 200,000 to 250,000 clones, around 82% found once; its top ten account for 9.5% to 15%. The sequence was obtained from a human donor in a cohort sampled during active COVID-19. The chain recombines TRBV24-1 with TRBJ1-5; D may be TRBD1 (6 bases). The sequencing input was peripheral blood. CDR3 residues: CATSDSTGPNQPQHF. CDR3 bases: TGTGCCACCAGTGATTCAACAGGGCCCAATCAGCCCCAGCATTTT.